This TCR beta chain derives from a study of shared clonotypes between healthy human individuals. Study results and limitations: Only blood underwent sampling, and tissue repertoires likely differ. Some clonotypes were shared by all four sorted-subset donors, while others were not shared. The non-shared ones had lower generation probabilities than the shared ones. Sequencing depth was expected to affect clonotype sharing among donors.

As defined, naive CD8 cells were CD45RO-negative and positively selected for CCR7, with terminally differentiated effector memory CD45RA+ cells excluded. Original processing notes: Junction-only sequences without quality scores were provided by ImmunoSEQ, so filtering was different. Data came from immunoSEQ multiplex PCR; TCRdb stores just in-frame clones and leaves some out. V and J calls and clone size come straight from that table; D and trimming were deduced from the DNA. The sample has about 2 million clones; about 95% are singletons. On this clone itself: Its antigen is not identified.

CDR3 length equals 13 residues. Germline values: CDR1 SGHDN, CDR2 FVKESK. V was pared by 1 base and J by 7 bases, with 11 bases between. Source material: naive CD8+ T cells sorted from blood. The receptor comes from a man between 18 and 35 years old in good health. V and J are TRBV14 and TRBJ2-7; D not certain. The CDR3 coding sequence is TGTGCCAGCAGCCAAGTCCTCGGGCGGGAGCAGTACTTC. Encoded protein: CASSQVLGREQYF.